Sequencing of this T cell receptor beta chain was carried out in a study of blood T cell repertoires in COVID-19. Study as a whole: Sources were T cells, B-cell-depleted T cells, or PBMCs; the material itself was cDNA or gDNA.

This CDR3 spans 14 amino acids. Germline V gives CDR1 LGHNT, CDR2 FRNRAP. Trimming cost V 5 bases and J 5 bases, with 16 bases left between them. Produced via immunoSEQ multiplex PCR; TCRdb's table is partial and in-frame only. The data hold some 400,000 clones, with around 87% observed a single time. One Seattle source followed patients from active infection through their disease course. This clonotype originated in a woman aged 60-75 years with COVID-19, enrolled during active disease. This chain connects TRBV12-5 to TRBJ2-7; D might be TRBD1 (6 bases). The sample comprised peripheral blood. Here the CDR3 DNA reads TGTGCTAGTGGTCAACAGACAGGTGGTGACGAGCAGTACTTC. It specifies CASGQQTGGDEQYF.